The present TCR beta chain was sequenced within a study of CD8+ T cells in alopecia areata. On this clone itself: As yet, its antigen is unknown.

Extracted RNA was reverse transcribed, and the resulting cDNA served as sequencing template. Libraries were prepared by immunoSEQ multiplex PCR; TCRdb keeps only in-frame clonotypes and omits some of them. The sample comprises about 120,000 clones, 53% of which are singletons, and around 0.44% rests with the top ten. V lost 1 base and J lost 2, with 8 bases in between. Germline values: CDR1 SQVTM, CDR2 ANQGSEA. CDR3 length: 13 amino acids. General study points: It was less clear whether patients shared TCRs than it was in mice, possibly because of HLA. Clonality in lesional scalp, especially alopecia totalis/universalis, exceeded that of normal scalp.

Treatment in this sample: oral pan-JAK inhibitor, 5-10 mg twice daily. V is TRBV29-1 and J is TRBJ1-2, with no clear D. This TCR derives from a human donor with alopecia areata. The sequencing used CD4+ T cells sorted from blood, collected at week 4, from a patient treated with tofacitinib. The DNA of the CDR3 is TGCAGCGTTGAAGCGGACGGAAACTATGGCTACACCTTC. Residues: CSVEADGNYGYTF.